This T cell receptor (beta chain) was retrieved from a study of CD8 T cells in Susac syndrome. With random hexamers, about 0.45 to 1 ug RNA was reverse transcribed. TCRdb recomputed calls from the immunoSEQ multiplex PCR reads with MiXCR, one row per CDR3 protein. The sample carries roughly 200,000 distinct CDR3 sequences, 85% to 95% recorded once. Germline CDR1 reads SGHTA; CDR2 reads FQGNSA. CDR3 size: 16 residues. Trimming shortened V by 1 base and J by 6 bases, and 16 bases separated the two germline ends. This receptor was obtained from a human donor in good health. This sequence joins TRBV7-2 and TRBJ2-1; D may be TRBD1 (7 bases). Specimen: CD4+ T cells from PBMCs. CDR3 protein: CASSLGQGGAGNEQFF. The CDR3 DNA reads TGTGCCAGCAGCTTAGGACAGGGCGGAGCGGGCAATGAGCAGTTCTTC.